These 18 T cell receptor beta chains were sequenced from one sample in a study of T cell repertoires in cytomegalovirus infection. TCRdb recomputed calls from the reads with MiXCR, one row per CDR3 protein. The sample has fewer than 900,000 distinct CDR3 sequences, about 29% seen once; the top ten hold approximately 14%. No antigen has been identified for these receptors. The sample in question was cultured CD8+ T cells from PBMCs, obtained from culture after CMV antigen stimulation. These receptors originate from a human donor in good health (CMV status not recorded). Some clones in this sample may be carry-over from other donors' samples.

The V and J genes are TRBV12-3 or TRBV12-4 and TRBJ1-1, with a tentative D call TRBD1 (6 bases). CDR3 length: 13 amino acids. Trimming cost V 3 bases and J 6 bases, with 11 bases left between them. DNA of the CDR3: TGTGCCAGCAGTTTGTTGGGGGCCGCTGAAGCTTTCTTT. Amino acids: CASSLLGAAEAFF.

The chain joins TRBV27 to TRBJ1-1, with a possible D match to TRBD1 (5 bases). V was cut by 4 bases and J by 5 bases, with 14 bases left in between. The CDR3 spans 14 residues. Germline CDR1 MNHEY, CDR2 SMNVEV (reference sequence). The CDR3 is CASSWGTAGTEAFF. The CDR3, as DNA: TGTGCCAGCAGTTGGGGGACGGCTGGGACTGAAGCTTTCTTT.

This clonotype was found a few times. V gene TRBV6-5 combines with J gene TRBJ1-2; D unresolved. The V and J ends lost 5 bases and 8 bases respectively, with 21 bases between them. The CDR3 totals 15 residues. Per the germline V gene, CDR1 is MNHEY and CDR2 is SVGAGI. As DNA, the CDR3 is TGTGCCAGCAGTCCCCGCGGAGCACGATCAAGCGGCTACACCTTC. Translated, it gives CASSPRGARSSGYTF.

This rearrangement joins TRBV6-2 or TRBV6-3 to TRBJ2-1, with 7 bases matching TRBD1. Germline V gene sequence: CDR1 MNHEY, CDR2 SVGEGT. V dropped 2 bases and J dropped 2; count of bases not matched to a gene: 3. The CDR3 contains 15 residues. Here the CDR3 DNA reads TGTGCCAGCAGTTACGGGACAGATCCCTACAATGAGCAGTTCTTC. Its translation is CASSYGTDPYNEQFF.

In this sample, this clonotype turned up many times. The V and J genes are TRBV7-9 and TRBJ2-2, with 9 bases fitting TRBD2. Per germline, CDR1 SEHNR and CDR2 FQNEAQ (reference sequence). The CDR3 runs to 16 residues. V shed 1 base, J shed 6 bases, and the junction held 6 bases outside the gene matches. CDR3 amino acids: CASSLDQRGVPGELFF. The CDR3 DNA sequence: TGTGCCAGCAGCTTAGATCAGCGGGGGGTTCCCGGGGAGCTGTTTTTT.

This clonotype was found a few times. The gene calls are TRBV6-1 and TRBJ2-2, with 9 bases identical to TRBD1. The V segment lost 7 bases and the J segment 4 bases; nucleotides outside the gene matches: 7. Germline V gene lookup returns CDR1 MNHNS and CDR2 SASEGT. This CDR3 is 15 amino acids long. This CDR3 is CASIAGTGFTGELFF. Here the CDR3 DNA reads TGTGCCAGCATTGCCGGGACAGGGTTCACCGGGGAGCTGTTTTTT.

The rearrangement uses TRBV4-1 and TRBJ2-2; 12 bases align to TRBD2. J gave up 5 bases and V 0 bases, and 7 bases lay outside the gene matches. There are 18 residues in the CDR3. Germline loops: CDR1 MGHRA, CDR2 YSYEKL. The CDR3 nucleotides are TGCGCCAGCAGCCAAGAGGGAACTAGCGGGGGGATGACCGGGGAGCTGTTTTTT. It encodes CASSQEGTSGGMTGELFF.

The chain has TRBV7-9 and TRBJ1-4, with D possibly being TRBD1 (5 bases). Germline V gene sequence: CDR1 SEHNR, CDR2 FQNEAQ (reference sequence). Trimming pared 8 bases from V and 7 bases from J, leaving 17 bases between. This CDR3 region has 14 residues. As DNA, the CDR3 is TGTGCCAGCCGGAAGACAGCCCTTCGTGAAAAACTGTTTTTT. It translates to CASRKTALREKLFF.

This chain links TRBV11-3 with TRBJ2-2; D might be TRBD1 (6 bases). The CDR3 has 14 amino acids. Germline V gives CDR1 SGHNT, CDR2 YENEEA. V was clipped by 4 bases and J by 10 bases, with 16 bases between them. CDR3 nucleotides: TGTGCCAGCAGCTCCACATACAGGGTACCGGAGCTGTTTTTT. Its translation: CASSSTYRVPELFF. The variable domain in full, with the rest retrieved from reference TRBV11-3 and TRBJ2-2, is EAGVVQSPRYKIIEKKQPVAFWCNPISGHNTLYWYLQNLGQGPELLIRYENEEAVDDSQLPKDRFSAERLKGVDSTLKIQPAELGDSAVYLCASSSTYRVPELFFGEGSRLTVL.

CDR3 sequence: CASSSPGTSGYEQYF. CDR3 bases: TGTGCCAGCAGTTCCCCCGGGACTAGCGGTTACGAGCAGTACTTC. The rearrangement joins TRBV6-5 to TRBJ2-7; 11 nucleotides agree with TRBD2. The trim removed 4 bases at V and 4 bases at J, leaving 6 bases unmatched. From germline, CDR1 is MNHEY and CDR2 SVGAGI. The CDR3 has 15 residues.

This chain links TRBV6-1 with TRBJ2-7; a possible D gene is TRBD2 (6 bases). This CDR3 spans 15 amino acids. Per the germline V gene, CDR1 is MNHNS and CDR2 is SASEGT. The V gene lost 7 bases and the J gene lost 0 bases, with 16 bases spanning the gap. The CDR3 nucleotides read TGTGCCAGCATAGGAGGGGCAGGGAGCTCCTACGAGCAGTACGTC. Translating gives CASIGGAGSSYEQYV.

The CDR3 DNA sequence: TGTGCCAGCAGCTATGGGACAGGGCGCTACGAGCAGTACTTC. This encodes CASSYGTGRYEQYF. The chain recombines TRBV12-3 or TRBV12-4 with TRBJ2-7, with 9 nucleotides matching TRBD1. Trimming removed 6 bases from V and 3 bases from J; junction bases left unmatched: 6. The CDR3 is 14 residues long.

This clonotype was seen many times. As DNA, the CDR3 is TGTGCCAGCAGCCCAGGGGGCGATACGCAGTATTTT. It encodes CASSPGGDTQYF. The chain recombines TRBV12-3 or TRBV12-4 with TRBJ2-3, with 8 bases identical to TRBD1. The CDR3 is 12 amino acids. Losses at the gene ends were 6 bases for V and 6 bases for J; bases not matched to a gene: 2.

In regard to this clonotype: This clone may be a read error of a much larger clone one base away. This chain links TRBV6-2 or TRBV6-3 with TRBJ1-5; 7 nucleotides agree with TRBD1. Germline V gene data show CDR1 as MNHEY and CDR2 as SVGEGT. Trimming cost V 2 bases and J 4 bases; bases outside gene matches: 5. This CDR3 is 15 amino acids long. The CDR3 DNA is TGTGCCAGCAGTTACAAAAAACAGGGGAATCAGCCCCAGCATTTT. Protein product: CASSYKKQGNQPQHF.

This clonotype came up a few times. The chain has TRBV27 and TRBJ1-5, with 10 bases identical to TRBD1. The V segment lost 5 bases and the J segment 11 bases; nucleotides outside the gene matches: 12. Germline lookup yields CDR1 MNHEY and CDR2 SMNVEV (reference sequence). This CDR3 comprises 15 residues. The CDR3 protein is CASSARQGASRAQHF. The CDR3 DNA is TGTGCCAGCAGTGCAAGACAGGGGGCGTCCCGTGCCCAGCATTTT.

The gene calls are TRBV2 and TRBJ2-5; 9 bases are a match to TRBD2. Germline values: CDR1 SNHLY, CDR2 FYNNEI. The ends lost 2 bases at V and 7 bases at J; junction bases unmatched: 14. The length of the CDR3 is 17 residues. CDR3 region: CASSEFGAGGPPGTQYF. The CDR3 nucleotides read TGTGCCAGCAGTGAATTCGGAGCGGGGGGCCCTCCGGGGACCCAGTACTTC.

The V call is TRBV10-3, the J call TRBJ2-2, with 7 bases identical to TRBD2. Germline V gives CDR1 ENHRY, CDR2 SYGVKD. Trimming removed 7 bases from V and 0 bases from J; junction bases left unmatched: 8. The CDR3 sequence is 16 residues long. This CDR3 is CAITKGGASNTGELFF. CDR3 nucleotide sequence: TGTGCCATCACCAAGGGAGGGGCATCGAACACCGGGGAGCTGTTTTTT.

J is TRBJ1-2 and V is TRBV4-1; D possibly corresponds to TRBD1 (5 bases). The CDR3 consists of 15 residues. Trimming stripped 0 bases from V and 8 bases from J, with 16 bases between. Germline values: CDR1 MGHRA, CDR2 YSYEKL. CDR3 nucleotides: TGCGCCAGCAGCCAAGATCGTAGCAGGGTTGACGGCTACACCTTC. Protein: CASSQDRSRVDGYTF.